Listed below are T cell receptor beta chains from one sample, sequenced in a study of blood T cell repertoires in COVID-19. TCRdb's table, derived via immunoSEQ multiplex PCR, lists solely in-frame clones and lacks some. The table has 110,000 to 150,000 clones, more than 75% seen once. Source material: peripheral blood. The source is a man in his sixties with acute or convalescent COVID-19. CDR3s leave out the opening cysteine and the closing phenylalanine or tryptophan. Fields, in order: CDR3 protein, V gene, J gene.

cdr3_aa: ASSFGTGFLQETQY
v_call: TRBV5-1
j_call: TRBJ2-5

cdr3_aa: ASSLQGWETQY
v_call: TRBV12-3/TRBV12-4
j_call: TRBJ2-5

cdr3_aa: ASSLTGAQETQY
v_call: TRBV7-9
j_call: TRBJ2-5

cdr3_aa: ASSEGSSGYEQY
v_call: TRBV10-1
j_call: TRBJ2-7

cdr3_aa: ASSRTGGDEKLF
v_call: TRBV6-1
j_call: TRBJ1-4

cdr3_aa: ASGLVPGGNNEQF
v_call: TRBV12-5
j_call: TRBJ2-1

cdr3_aa: ASSIGVSSLTQY
v_call: TRBV19
j_call: TRBJ2-3

cdr3_aa: ASSPRTGTNIQY
v_call: TRBV11-2
j_call: TRBJ2-4

cdr3_aa: ASSMGQIRSGANVLT
v_call: TRBV19
j_call: TRBJ2-6

cdr3_aa: ASSSRETQY
v_call: TRBV7-2
j_call: TRBJ2-5

cdr3_aa: ASSLPYT
v_call: TRBV28
j_call: TRBJ1-2

cdr3_aa: ASSPRTSGGGQF
v_call: TRBV14
j_call: TRBJ2-1

cdr3_aa: ASSERLISSGNTIY
v_call: TRBV18
j_call: TRBJ1-3

cdr3_aa: ASSSWENQPQH
v_call: TRBV7-9
j_call: TRBJ1-5

cdr3_aa: ASSAPGWERGEETQY
v_call: TRBV7-2
j_call: TRBJ2-5

cdr3_aa: ASSMPGGGAEETQY
v_call: TRBV19
j_call: TRBJ2-5

cdr3_aa: ASSPTRGGRPYEQY
v_call: TRBV28
j_call: TRBJ2-7